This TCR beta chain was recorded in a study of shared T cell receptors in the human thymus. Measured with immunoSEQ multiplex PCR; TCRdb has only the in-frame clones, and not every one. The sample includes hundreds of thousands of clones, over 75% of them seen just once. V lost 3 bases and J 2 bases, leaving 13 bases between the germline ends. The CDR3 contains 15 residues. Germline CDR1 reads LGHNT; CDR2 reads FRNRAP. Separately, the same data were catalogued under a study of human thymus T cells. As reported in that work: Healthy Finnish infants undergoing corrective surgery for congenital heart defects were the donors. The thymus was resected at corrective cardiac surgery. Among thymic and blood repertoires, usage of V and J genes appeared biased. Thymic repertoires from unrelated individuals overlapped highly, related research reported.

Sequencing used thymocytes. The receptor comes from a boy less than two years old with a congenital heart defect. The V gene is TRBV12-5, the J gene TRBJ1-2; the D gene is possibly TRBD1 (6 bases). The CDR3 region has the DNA TGTGCTAGTGGTTTAAAGCATAGGGGGAACTATGGCTACACCTTC. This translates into CASGLKHRGNYGYTF.